These T cell receptor beta chains were read from a single sample in a study of blood T cell repertoires in COVID-19. Repertoires were generated with immunoSEQ multiplex PCR, while TCRdb's copy carries only in-frame clones and drops some. The table has around 220,000 clones, over 75% seen once. Sequenced: peripheral blood. The origin of the receptors is a man aged 50-60 years with acute or convalescent COVID-19. The CDR3 runs from the conserved cysteine through the conserved F or W. Fields, in order: clone size, D gene, J gene, V gene, CDR3 protein, CDR3 DNA. The D gene is left open where the match is weak. The listing skips clone size in some rows; elsewhere it reads once, few, many or a size class.

abundance: few
d_gene: -
j_gene: TRBJ2-1
v_gene: TRBV3-1/TRBV3-2
CDR3aa: CASSRSQYNEQFF
CDR3nt: TGTGCCAGCAGCCGCTCGCAGTACAATGAGCAGTTCTTC

abundance: -
d_gene: -
j_gene: TRBJ1-1
v_gene: TRBV29-1
CDR3aa: CSVGGYQGTEAFF
CDR3nt: TGCAGCGTTGGCGGGTACCAAGGGACTGAAGCTTTCTTT

abundance: -
d_gene: -
j_gene: TRBJ1-5
v_gene: TRBV10-3
CDR3aa: CAISGQGNQPQHF
CDR3nt: TGTGCCATCAGTGGGCAGGGCAATCAGCCCCAGCATTTT

abundance: -
d_gene: TRBD2
j_gene: TRBJ2-5
v_gene: TRBV6-4
CDR3aa: CASSDSEGGLETQYF
CDR3nt: TGTGCCAGCAGTGACTCCGAGGGAGGGTTGGAGACCCAGTACTTC

abundance: -
d_gene: -
j_gene: TRBJ1-4
v_gene: TRBV27
CDR3aa: CASRRQGSEKLFF
CDR3nt: TGTGCCAGCAGGCGGCAGGGTAGCGAAAAACTGTTTTTT

abundance: -
d_gene: -
j_gene: TRBJ2-3
v_gene: TRBV19
CDR3aa: CASSIPWGSRGDTQYF
CDR3nt: TGTGCCAGTAGTATACCCTGGGGAAGTAGGGGAGATACGCAGTATTTT

abundance: -
d_gene: -
j_gene: TRBJ1-2
v_gene: TRBV27
CDR3aa: CASSSQGAGGYGYTF
CDR3nt: TGTGCCAGCAGTTCCCAGGGTGCTGGTGGCTATGGCTACACCTTC

abundance: -
d_gene: TRBD1
j_gene: TRBJ1-3
v_gene: TRBV4-1
CDR3aa: CASSQVLRTGDHTIYF
CDR3nt: TGCGCCAGCAGCCAAGTTCTTCGGACAGGGGATCACACCATATATTTT

abundance: -
d_gene: -
j_gene: TRBJ1-1
v_gene: TRBV2
CDR3aa: CASSDKNTEAFF
CDR3nt: TGTGCCAGCAGTGATAAGAACACTGAAGCTTTCTTT

abundance: -
d_gene: -
j_gene: TRBJ1-5
v_gene: TRBV5-8
CDR3aa: CASSTGQRVRNQPQHF
CDR3nt: TGTGCCAGCAGTACAGGACAGAGGGTTAGGAATCAGCCCCAGCATTTT

abundance: -
d_gene: -
j_gene: TRBJ2-5
v_gene: TRBV18
CDR3aa: CASSRGVQETQYF
CDR3nt: TGTGCCAGCTCACGGGGGGTCCAAGAGACCCAGTACTTC

abundance: medium-sized
d_gene: -
j_gene: TRBJ2-2
v_gene: TRBV19
CDR3aa: CASSPTGTGNTGELFF
CDR3nt: TGTGCCAGTAGTCCGACCGGAACAGGGAACACCGGGGAGCTGTTTTTT

abundance: -
d_gene: TRBD1
j_gene: TRBJ1-2
v_gene: TRBV6-5
CDR3aa: CASRSSGQGNGYTF
CDR3nt: TGTGCCAGCAGAAGCTCCGGACAGGGGAATGGCTACACCTTC

abundance: -
d_gene: TRBD2
j_gene: TRBJ2-3
v_gene: TRBV7-6
CDR3aa: CASSFTSGGSDTQYF
CDR3nt: TGTGCCAGCAGCTTTACTAGCGGGGGCTCAGATACGCAGTATTTT

abundance: -
d_gene: TRBD1
j_gene: TRBJ2-7
v_gene: TRBV6-1
CDR3aa: CASSEIGTVYEQYF
CDR3nt: TGTGCCAGCAGTGAAATAGGGACAGTCTACGAGCAGTACTTC

abundance: -
d_gene: -
j_gene: TRBJ1-1
v_gene: TRBV2
CDR3aa: CASSWTASNTEAFF
CDR3nt: TGTGCCAGCAGTTGGACAGCCTCGAACACTGAAGCTTTCTTT

abundance: -
d_gene: -
j_gene: TRBJ1-6
v_gene: TRBV6-1
CDR3aa: CASSGKGGVWNSPLHF
CDR3nt: TGTGCCAGCAGTGGAAAGGGCGGGGTTTGGAATTCACCCCTCCACTTT

abundance: -
d_gene: -
j_gene: TRBJ2-7
v_gene: TRBV6-5
CDR3aa: CASSSTGTSYEQYF
CDR3nt: TGTGCCAGCAGCTCGACAGGAACATCCTACGAGCAGTACTTC

abundance: -
d_gene: -
j_gene: TRBJ1-5
v_gene: TRBV23-1
CDR3aa: CARAVTVCQPQHF
CDR3nt: TGCGCCAGGGCGGTAACTGTCTGTCAGCCCCAGCATTTT

abundance: -
d_gene: -
j_gene: TRBJ1-5
v_gene: TRBV4-2
CDR3aa: CASSQDQAQPQHF
CDR3nt: TGTGCCAGCAGCCAAGATCAGGCTCAGCCCCAGCATTTT

abundance: -
d_gene: TRBD2
j_gene: TRBJ2-2
v_gene: TRBV7-2
CDR3aa: CASSLQLAGGTGELFF
CDR3nt: TGTGCCAGCAGCCTCCAACTAGCGGGGGGCACCGGGGAGCTGTTTTTT

abundance: -
d_gene: TRBD1
j_gene: TRBJ1-3
v_gene: TRBV7-9
CDR3aa: CASSPQGAGNTIYF
CDR3nt: TGTGCCAGCAGCCCCCAGGGGGCCGGAAACACCATATATTTT

abundance: -
d_gene: -
j_gene: TRBJ1-1
v_gene: TRBV6-5
CDR3aa: CATRLTSLWEAFF
CDR3nt: TGTGCCACCCGATTGACATCCCTGTGGGAAGCTTTCTTT

abundance: -
d_gene: -
j_gene: TRBJ1-3
v_gene: TRBV4-1
CDR3aa: CASSQEPNRQDSGNTIYF
CDR3nt: TGCGCCAGCAGCCAAGAACCTAACAGGCAGGACTCTGGAAACACCATATATTTT

abundance: -
d_gene: TRBD1
j_gene: TRBJ1-1
v_gene: TRBV5-1
CDR3aa: CASRPTTGGRGEAFF
CDR3nt: TGCGCCAGCAGGCCGACTACAGGGGGCCGAGGTGAAGCTTTCTTT

abundance: -
d_gene: -
j_gene: TRBJ1-5
v_gene: TRBV27
CDR3aa: CASSSGRGQPQHF
CDR3nt: TGTGCCAGCAGTTCCGGGAGAGGTCAGCCCCAGCATTTT

abundance: -
d_gene: TRBD1
j_gene: TRBJ1-6
v_gene: TRBV3-1/TRBV3-2
CDR3aa: CASSPTQGRSYNSPLHF
CDR3nt: TGTGCCAGCAGCCCCACACAGGGGAGGTCCTATAATTCACCCCTCCACTTT

abundance: -
d_gene: -
j_gene: TRBJ1-2
v_gene: TRBV7-2
CDR3aa: CASSPDRRNYGYTF
CDR3nt: TGTGCCAGCAGCCCCGACAGGAGAAACTATGGCTACACCTTC

abundance: -
d_gene: TRBD1
j_gene: TRBJ1-5
v_gene: TRBV7-8
CDR3aa: CASSLGDRDLGPQHF
CDR3nt: TGTGCCAGCAGCTTAGGGGACAGGGACCTTGGTCCCCAGCATTTT

abundance: -
d_gene: TRBD2
j_gene: TRBJ2-3
v_gene: TRBV9
CDR3aa: CASSVATSGGGATDTQYF
CDR3nt: TGTGCCAGCAGCGTAGCTACTAGCGGGGGGGGAGCCACAGATACGCAGTATTTT

abundance: -
d_gene: -
j_gene: TRBJ1-5
v_gene: TRBV12-3/TRBV12-4
CDR3aa: CASGRLNQPQHF
CDR3nt: TGTGCCAGCGGCAGATTAAATCAGCCCCAGCATTTT

abundance: few
d_gene: -
j_gene: TRBJ1-1
v_gene: TRBV7-2
CDR3aa: CASSLGPRGNTEAFF
CDR3nt: TGTGCCAGCAGCTTAGGACCAAGGGGGAACACTGAAGCTTTCTTT

abundance: -
d_gene: -
j_gene: TRBJ2-1
v_gene: TRBV5-5
CDR3aa: CASSLAPAGGWNEQFF
CDR3nt: TGTGCCAGCAGCTTGGCCCCAGCAGGAGGTTGGAATGAGCAGTTCTTC

abundance: -
d_gene: -
j_gene: TRBJ2-3
v_gene: TRBV6-4
CDR3aa: CASSDDGRITDTQYF
CDR3nt: TGTGCCAGCAGTGACGATGGCCGAATCACAGATACGCAGTATTTT

abundance: -
d_gene: TRBD2
j_gene: TRBJ2-3
v_gene: TRBV13
CDR3aa: CASSPELAATDTQYF
CDR3nt: TGTGCCAGCAGTCCCGAGCTAGCGGCTACAGATACGCAGTATTTT

abundance: -
d_gene: TRBD2
j_gene: TRBJ2-5
v_gene: TRBV2
CDR3aa: CASSPGTSVETQYF
CDR3nt: TGTGCCAGCAGCCCCGGGACTAGTGTAGAGACCCAGTACTTC

abundance: -
d_gene: TRBD1
j_gene: TRBJ1-2
v_gene: TRBV6-4
CDR3aa: CASSDSGTAGYTF
CDR3nt: TGTGCCAGCAGTGACTCTGGGACAGCCGGCTACACCTTC

abundance: -
d_gene: TRBD1
j_gene: TRBJ1-1
v_gene: TRBV7-9
CDR3aa: CASSLRRTGGVNTEAFF
CDR3nt: TGTGCCAGCAGCTTAAGACGGACAGGAGGGGTGAACACTGAAGCTTTCTTT

abundance: -
d_gene: -
j_gene: TRBJ1-2
v_gene: TRBV29-1
CDR3aa: CSALIPDSYGYTF
CDR3nt: TGCAGCGCCCTCATACCCGACAGCTATGGCTACACCTTC

abundance: -
d_gene: TRBD1
j_gene: TRBJ1-2
v_gene: TRBV18
CDR3aa: CASSLGGVDGYTF
CDR3nt: TGTGCCAGCTCACTAGGGGGCGTCGATGGCTACACCTTC

abundance: -
d_gene: -
j_gene: TRBJ2-3
v_gene: TRBV5-1
CDR3aa: CASSLAGSGPGNTQYF
CDR3nt: TGCGCCAGCAGCTTGGCCGGTAGCGGACCTGGGAATACGCAGTATTTT

abundance: -
d_gene: -
j_gene: TRBJ1-6
v_gene: TRBV21-1
CDR3aa: CASSARDRGNSPLHF
CDR3nt: TGTGCCAGCAGCGCCCGGGACAGGGGGAATTCACCCCTCCACTTT

abundance: -
d_gene: TRBD2
j_gene: TRBJ2-3
v_gene: TRBV11-1
CDR3aa: CASSLRGLGGADTQYF
CDR3nt: TGTGCCAGCAGCCTGAGAGGACTAGGCGGGGCAGATACGCAGTATTTT

abundance: -
d_gene: -
j_gene: TRBJ2-5
v_gene: TRBV30
CDR3aa: CAWSSGQETQYF
CDR3nt: TGTGCCTGGAGTAGCGGCCAAGAGACCCAGTACTTC

abundance: -
d_gene: TRBD1
j_gene: TRBJ1-2
v_gene: TRBV6-5
CDR3aa: CASSRDRENYGYTF
CDR3nt: TGTGCCAGCAGCAGGGACAGGGAGAACTATGGCTACACCTTC

abundance: -
d_gene: TRBD1
j_gene: TRBJ1-1
v_gene: TRBV7-9
CDR3aa: CASSNPGQGERVNTEAFF
CDR3nt: TGTGCCAGCAGCAATCCGGGACAGGGTGAGCGGGTGAACACTGAAGCTTTCTTT

abundance: -
d_gene: TRBD2
j_gene: TRBJ2-2
v_gene: TRBV5-8
CDR3aa: CASSPGGSGKPGELFF
CDR3nt: TGTGCCAGCAGCCCTGGGGGTAGCGGGAAGCCCGGGGAGCTGTTTTTT

abundance: -
d_gene: -
j_gene: TRBJ1-1
v_gene: TRBV5-1
CDR3aa: CASSLTGNMNTEAFF
CDR3nt: TGCGCCAGCAGCTTGACAGGGAACATGAACACTGAAGCTTTCTTT